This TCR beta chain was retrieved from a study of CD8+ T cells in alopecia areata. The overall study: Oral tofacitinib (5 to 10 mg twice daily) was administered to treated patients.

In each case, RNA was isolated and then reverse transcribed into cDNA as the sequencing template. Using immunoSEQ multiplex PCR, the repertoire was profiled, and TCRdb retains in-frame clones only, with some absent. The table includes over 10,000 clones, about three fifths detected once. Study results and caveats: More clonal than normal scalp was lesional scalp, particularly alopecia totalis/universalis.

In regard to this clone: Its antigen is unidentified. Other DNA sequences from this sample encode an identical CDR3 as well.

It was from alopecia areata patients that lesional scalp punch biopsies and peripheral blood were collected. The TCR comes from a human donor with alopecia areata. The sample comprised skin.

The CDR3, as DNA: TGTGCCAGTAGTACCACTAGCGGCTCCTACAATGAGCAGTTCTTC. Translating gives CASSTTSGSYNEQFF. This chain connects TRBV19 to TRBJ2-1; TRBD2 agrees at 8 bases. CDR1 is LNHDA, CDR2 SQIVND, per germline (reference sequence). Losses at the gene ends were 4 bases for V and 0 bases for J; bases not matched to a gene: 2. The CDR3 is 15 amino acids.